Below, 14 T cell receptor beta chains from the same sample are listed, as sequenced in a study of regulatory T cells in long-lasting Graves disease. To make TCR beta libraries, researchers used iRepertoire HTBI primers and Arm-PCR of CDR3 regions. A single record per CDR3 protein comes from TCRdb applying MiXCR to the multiplex PCR reads. The profile shows 600,000 to 800,000 distinct CDR3 sequences, 25% to 35% of them singletons. Time point meaning: persistent/refractory GD, antithyroid drugs over 5 years with positive TRAb. PBMCs were the source of the RNA used for TCR sequencing. This material consisted of peripheral blood mononuclear cells (PBMCs), taken when the disease was refractory, from a patient treated with antithyroid drugs. The receptors were gathered from a female donor with Graves disease.

CDR3 bases: TGTGCCAGCAGCTTAAGGGGGGCAGGTCGTTACTACGAGCAGTACTTC. Its protein product is CASSLRGAGRYYEQYF. The V gene is TRBV7-9, the J gene TRBJ2-7; TRBD1 or TRBD2 may be the D gene (6 bases each). Germline-derived CDR1 and CDR2 are SEHNR and FQNEAQ (reference sequence). Trimming removed 2 bases from V and 3 bases from J, with 17 bases in between. The CDR3 runs to 16 residues. Looking up the rest from reference TRBV7-9 and TRBJ2-7 gives the full variable domain: DTGVSQNPRHKITKRGQNVTFRCDPISEHNRLYWYRQTLGQGPEFLTYFQNEAQLEKSRLLSDRFSAERPKGSFSTLEIQRTEQGDSAMYLCASSLRGAGRYYEQYFGPGTRLTVT.

Many counts were recorded for this clonotype. The J gene is TRBJ1-5, the V gene TRBV28; weak D call: TRBD1 (5 bases). CDR3 length: 17 amino acids. V lost 2 bases, J lost 4 bases, and 18 bases lay in between. CDR1 is MDHEN, CDR2 SYDVKM, per germline. CDR3 in amino acids: CASSLLSGTVGNQPQHF. The DNA for the CDR3 is TGTGCCAGCAGTTTACTATCAGGGACGGTGGGGAATCAGCCCCAGCATTTT.

The rearrangement uses TRBV9 and TRBJ2-5, with D uncertain. The V and J ends lost 0 bases and 2 bases respectively, with 11 bases between them. This CDR3 contains 15 residues. Germline V gene data show CDR1 as SGDLS and CDR2 as YYNGEE. The CDR3 loop reads CASSVAAAKQETQYF. In nucleotides, the CDR3 is TGTGCCAGCAGCGTAGCGGCGGCCAAACAAGAGACCCAGTACTTC.

CDR3 DNA sequence: TGCGCCAGCAGCCAAGGATGGGCTCCTAATGAAAAACTGTTTTTT. It specifies CASSQGWAPNEKLFF. The chain recombines TRBV4-1 with TRBJ1-4; D is undetermined. The length of the CDR3 is 15 residues. V was pared by 1 base and J by 3 bases, with 9 bases between. Germline loops: CDR1 MGHRA, CDR2 YSYEKL.

This rearrangement joins TRBV7-9 to TRBJ2-7; possibly TRBD1 for D (5 bases). The CDR3 is 15 amino acids. CDR1 and CDR2 (germline): SEHNR, FQNEAQ (reference sequence). V gave up 0 bases and J gave up 4 bases, with 13 bases separating them. The CDR3 loop reads CASSLALSGSYEQYF. The CDR3 nucleotides read TGTGCCAGCAGCTTAGCGCTATCAGGGTCGTACGAGCAGTACTTC.

This clonotype was counted ten times or more. V and J are TRBV6-5 and TRBJ1-1; 9 bases fit TRBD1. V gave up 4 bases and J gave up 3 bases; unmatched junction bases: 3. The CDR3 contains 14 residues. Germline CDR1 MNHEY, CDR2 SVGAGI. CDR3 DNA sequence: TGTGCCAGCAGTTGGGACAGGGTGGACACTGAAGCTTTCTTT. The encoded protein is CASSWDRVDTEAFF.

This clonotype was observed a few times. V gene TRBV5-1 combines with J gene TRBJ1-2; TRBD1 agrees at 8 bases. Looked up from germline, CDR1 is SGHRS and CDR2 is YFSETQ. The CDR3 has 15 amino acids. V gave up 4 bases and J gave up 5 bases; unmatched junction bases: 10. CDR3 nucleotide sequence: TGCGCCAGCAGCCCCGATAAGACAGGGGCTTATGGCTACACCTTC. This translates into CASSPDKTGAYGYTF.

The V gene is TRBV12-3 or TRBV12-4, the J gene TRBJ1-2; D remains unclear. V was shortened by 0 bases and J by 5 bases, with 10 bases between the two germline ends. The CDR3 has 14 amino acids. CDR3 sequence reads: CASSLAGSGYGYTF. The CDR3 DNA reads as TGTGCCAGCAGTTTAGCTGGTTCTGGGTATGGCTACACCTTC.

This clonotype came up many times. The chain employs TRBV12-3 or TRBV12-4 and TRBJ2-7, with 11 bases aligning to TRBD2. The CDR3 has 13 residues. V was clipped by 5 bases and J by 6 bases; unmatched bases: 3. The CDR3 sequence is CASSRLAGLEQYF. CDR3 nucleotide sequence: TGTGCCAGCAGTCGACTAGCGGGACTCGAGCAGTACTTC.

This clonotype occurred a few times. This CDR3 is CASSLNPRTRYEQYF. The CDR3 DNA is TGTGCCAGCAGCCTGAACCCAAGGACGCGGTACGAGCAGTACTTC. This sequence joins TRBV6-1 and TRBJ2-7; D remains ambiguous. This CDR3 region has 15 residues. The germline CDR1 and CDR2 sequences are MNHNS and SASEGT. Trimming removed 6 bases at V and 4 bases at J, with 19 bases between.

Only a few counts were recorded for this clonotype. The J gene is TRBJ2-1, the V gene TRBV6-5, with 8 bases fitting TRBD2. The CDR3 runs 12 residues. Trimming took 4 bases from V and 9 from J; bases not matched to a gene: 2. CDR1 and CDR2 from the germline V gene are MNHEY and SVGAGI. CDR3 coding DNA: TGTGCCAGCAGTTCCCTAGCGGGTGAGCAGTTCTTC. Amino acid sequence: CASSSLAGEQFF.

A single count supports this clonotype. This sequence joins TRBV20-1 and TRBJ2-3, with a tentative D call TRBD1 (5 bases). Trimming removed 6 bases at V and 1 base at J, with 14 bases between. Germline V gene lookup returns CDR1 DFQATT and CDR2 SNEGSKA (reference sequence). The CDR3 is 14 amino acids. The CDR3 is CSARAGFGTDTQYF. CDR3 nucleotide sequence: TGCAGTGCCCGAGCAGGGTTCGGCACAGATACGCAGTATTTT.

This clonotype was counted between two and nine times. The chain employs TRBV11-2 and TRBJ2-5; TRBD2 matches 8 bases. The germline V gene encodes CDR1 SGHAT and CDR2 FQNNGV. V trimming: 5 bases; J trimming: 5 bases; junction bases outside the gene matches: 7. This CDR3 region has 14 residues. The CDR3 reads CASSPRLAHETQYF. CDR3 bases: TGTGCCAGCAGCCCCCGACTAGCGCACGAGACCCAGTACTTC.

This clonotype was detected many times. V usage is TRBV12-3 or TRBV12-4 and J usage is TRBJ2-5; D call uncertain. The CDR3 extends over 12 amino acids. The V gene lost 2 bases and the J gene lost 1 base, with 2 bases spanning the gap. The CDR3 coding sequence is TGTGCCAGCAGTTTACTCCAAGAGACCCAGTACTTC. The encoded protein is CASSLLQETQYF.